This T cell receptor (beta chain) was found in a study of blood T cell repertoires in COVID-19. Background on the study: Sites in the United States, Italy and Spain provided acute and convalescent COVID-19 samples. Sample material is recorded as cDNA or gDNA derived from T cells, B-cell-depleted T cells, or PBMCs.

Trimming removed 6 bases from V and 7 bases from J, with 12 bases in between. Per the germline V gene, CDR1 is MDHEN and CDR2 is SYDVKM. There are 12 residues in the CDR3. Methods used by the authors: Estimation of nucleated cell counts was performed using reference gene primer amplification. Libraries were prepared by immunoSEQ multiplex PCR; TCRdb keeps only in-frame clonotypes and omits some of them. The V and J calls and clone size were taken over from that table, and D and trimming were inferred from the DNA. This sample has 200,000 or so clones, with around nine tenths found just once. The genes are TRBV28 and TRBJ1-2; tentatively, D is TRBD1 (5 bases). The origin of this receptor is a woman between 35 and 50 years old who had recovered from COVID-19. The sample comprised peripheral blood. The CDR3 DNA is TGTGCCAGCAGGCCCGGGGGGGTTGGCTACACCTTC. Translated: CASRPGGVGYTF.